This TCR beta chain comes out of a study of T cells in tuberculosis. General study results and limits: Cases with active tuberculosis were adults, while controls were adolescents.

Time point meaning: new active TB diagnosis, blood taken before or within 7 days of starting treatment. This clone was counted only a few times. Its cognate antigen is unknown. The repertoire was sequenced with immunoSEQ multiplex PCR; TCRdb's copy has only in-frame clones and lacks some. The sample shows fewer than 55,000 clones, nearly 95% of them seen only once. The germline CDR1 and CDR2 sequences are LGHNA and YNFKEQ. This CDR3 is built from 11 residues. V lost 1 base, J lost 5 bases, and 3 bases lay in between. The chain employs TRBV4-2 and TRBJ2-7, with no clear D. The source of this sequence is an adult with tuberculosis. The sequencing here drew on PBMCs, taken at tuberculosis diagnosis. The CDR3 DNA sequence: TGTGCCAGCAGCCAAGCAGACGAGCAGTACTTC. As protein: CASSQADEQYF.